This T cell receptor (beta chain) was recorded in a study of PD-L1 blockade in urothelial cancer. Generated by immunoSEQ multiplex PCR, the TCRdb table keeps only in-frame clones and is missing some. The sample carries roughly 20,000 clones, 80% to 90% recorded once. Germline CDR1 KGHSH, CDR2 LQKENI. This CDR3 is 15 amino acids long. V lost 3 bases to trimming and J lost 5 bases, with 17 bases between them. The rearrangement joins TRBV18 to TRBJ2-7; a weak D match, TRBD1 (5 bases). This TCR derives from a man in his forties or fifties with urothelial cancer. The starting material was PBMCs, obtained around atezolizumab (anti-PD-L1) treatment. The CDR3 sequence: CASSPLAQGPHEQYF. The DNA of the CDR3 is TGTGCCAGCTCACCTTTGGCGCAGGGTCCCCACGAGCAGTACTTC.